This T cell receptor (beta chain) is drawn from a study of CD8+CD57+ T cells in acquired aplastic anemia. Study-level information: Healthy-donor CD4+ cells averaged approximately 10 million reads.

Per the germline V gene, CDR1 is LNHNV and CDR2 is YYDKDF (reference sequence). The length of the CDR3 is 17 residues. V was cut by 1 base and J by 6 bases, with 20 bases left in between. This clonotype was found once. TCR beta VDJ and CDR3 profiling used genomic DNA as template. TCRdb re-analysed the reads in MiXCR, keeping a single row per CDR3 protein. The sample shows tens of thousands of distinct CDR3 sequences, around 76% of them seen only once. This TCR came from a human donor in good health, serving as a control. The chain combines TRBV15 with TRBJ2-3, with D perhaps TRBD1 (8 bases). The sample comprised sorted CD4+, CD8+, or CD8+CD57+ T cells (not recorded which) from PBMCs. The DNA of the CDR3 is TGTGCCACCAGCAGAGTTGTTATGGAACAGGGGGGGGATACGCAGTATTTT. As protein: CATSRVVMEQGGDTQYF.